Below, one TCR beta chain is given with its context. The assay was immunoSEQ multiplex PCR, and TCRdb's table has in-frame clones only and misses some. The profile shows under 40,000 clones, approximately 80% of them singletons. Unmatched junction bases numbered 8, after V lost 5 bases and J lost 4 bases. Germline V lookup: CDR1 SEHNR, CDR2 FQNEAQ (reference sequence). The CDR3 loop spans 14 amino acids. These data come from a study of OX40 agonist ivuxolimab in advanced cancers. Across the whole study: Ivuxolimab, an agonistic anti-OX40 (CD134) antibody, was given to patients.

The receptor was isolated from an adult with an advanced solid tumor such as melanoma, head and neck, liver or kidney cancer. The V gene is TRBV7-9, the J gene TRBJ2-7; 7 bases line up with TRBD1. Sequenced material: CD4+ or CD8+ T cells sorted from blood, taken in a trial of the OX40 agonist ivuxolimab. Written as DNA, the CDR3 is TGTGCCAGCAGCCCTACAGGGGAAGGATACGAGCAGTACTTC. Its protein product is CASSPTGEGYEQYF.